Each of the 10 T cell receptor beta chains below was sequenced from the same sample in a study of T cell repertoires in cytomegalovirus infection. TCRdb reprocessed the reads via MiXCR and lists one record per CDR3 protein. The sample yields some 680,000 distinct CDR3 sequences, about 40% seen once. The sequencing input was PBMCs. These receptors were collected from a human donor in good health (CMV status not recorded). Some clones in this sample may be carry-over from other donors' samples.

This clonotype came up a few times. The rearrangement uses TRBV27 and TRBJ2-3, with 8 bases aligning to TRBD2. The CDR3 consists of 15 residues. The trim removed 3 bases at V and 4 bases at J, leaving 6 bases unmatched. The germline CDR1 and CDR2 sequences are MNHEY and SMNVEV (reference sequence). The CDR3 coding sequence is TGTGCCAGCAGTTTCTCCTTTAGCGGGGCAGATACGCAGTATTTT. It is translated as CASSFSFSGADTQYF.

In its sample, this clonotype was seen many times. The chain links TRBV20-1 to TRBJ1-3, with D unresolved. Germline-derived CDR1 and CDR2 are DFQATT and SNEGSKA (reference sequence). This CDR3 spans 17 amino acids. V lost 0 bases and J 0 bases, leaving 15 bases between the germline ends. For the CDR3, the DNA is TGCAGTGCTAGAGATACCCTGAAACACCTCTCTGGAAACACCATATATTTT. The encoded protein is CSARDTLKHLSGNTIYF.

The chain couples TRBV28 to TRBJ1-1; a weak D match, TRBD1 (5 bases). V was shortened by 7 bases and J by 3 bases, with 12 bases between the two germline ends. The length of the CDR3 is 13 residues. Germline assignment: CDR1 MDHEN and CDR2 SYDVKM. The CDR3 spells CASTLPGHTEAFF. The DNA for the CDR3 is TGTGCCAGCACCCTACCGGGGCACACTGAAGCTTTCTTT.

In nucleotides, the CDR3 is TGTGCCAGCAGCCAGGGGCCTGGCTACTCCTACGAGCAGTACTTC. Amino acids: CASSQGPGYSYEQYF. The V and J genes are TRBV7-8 and TRBJ2-7; D may be TRBD1 (6 bases). The CDR3 length is 15 residues. The ends were cut back, 5 bases at V and 0 bases at J, with 14 bases in the middle. The germline gives CDR1 SGHVS, CDR2 FQNEAQ.

The table lists this clonotype with many counts. This chain links TRBV28 with TRBJ2-2, with 12 bases identical to TRBD2. Trimming cost V 5 bases and J 6 bases; bases outside gene matches: 7. CDR1 and CDR2 (germline): MDHEN, SYDVKM. The CDR3 consists of 16 residues. CDR3 nucleotide sequence: TGTGCCAGCAGTACAAGGACTAGCGGGGACGCCGGGGAGCTGTTTTTT. Its protein is CASSTRTSGDAGELFF.

Concerning this clonotype itself: A much larger clone lies one base from this, so it may be a read error. This chain's CDR3 is CANSENQPQHF. The DNA for the CDR3 is TGTGCCAACAGTGAAAATCAGCCCCAGCATTTT. V usage is TRBV6-1 and J usage is TRBJ1-5; D is uncertain. There are 11 residues in the CDR3. Germline CDR1 reads MNHNS; CDR2 reads SASEGT.

V and J are TRBV27 and TRBJ2-3; D gene uncertain. The end of the DNA is better explained by TRBJ1-5, so the J call may be wrong. This CDR3 comprises 15 residues. Germline V gene lookup returns CDR1 MNHEY and CDR2 SMNVEV (reference sequence). The CDR3 region is CASSPAGPGTDTQHF. CDR3 nucleotide sequence: TGTGCCAGCAGCCCCGCCGGCCCCGGCACAGATACGCAGCATTTT.

This rearrangement joins TRBV4-2 to TRBJ2-1; 13 bases are shared with TRBD2. The germline V gene encodes CDR1 LGHNA and CDR2 YNFKEQ. The CDR3 spans 17 residues. With V trimmed by 0 bases and J by 6 bases, 5 bases remained unmatched. The CDR3: CASSQDLRLAGGNEQFF. CDR3 DNA sequence: TGTGCCAGCAGCCAAGATCTCAGACTAGCGGGGGGCAATGAGCAGTTCTTC.

With regard to this clonotype: At one end the junction does not follow the germline gene, possibly because of a read error. The V gene is TRBV6-1, the J gene TRBJ2-7, with 7 bases identical to TRBD1. Per the germline V gene, CDR1 is MNHNS and CDR2 is SASEGT. The CDR3 extends over 15 amino acids. The DNA of the CDR3 is TGTGCCAGCAGCCACCTGGGACAGACAAGCTACGAGCCGTACTTC. It yields the protein CASSHLGQTSYEPYF.

The V and J genes are TRBV28 and TRBJ2-3; D is unclear. Germline V gives CDR1 MDHEN, CDR2 SYDVKM. The CDR3 totals 13 residues. V was pared by 7 bases and J by 2 bases, with 10 bases between. The CDR3 coding sequence is TGTGCCAGCATGAAAGGGATCACAGATACGCAGTATTTT. Translating it yields CASMKGITDTQYF.